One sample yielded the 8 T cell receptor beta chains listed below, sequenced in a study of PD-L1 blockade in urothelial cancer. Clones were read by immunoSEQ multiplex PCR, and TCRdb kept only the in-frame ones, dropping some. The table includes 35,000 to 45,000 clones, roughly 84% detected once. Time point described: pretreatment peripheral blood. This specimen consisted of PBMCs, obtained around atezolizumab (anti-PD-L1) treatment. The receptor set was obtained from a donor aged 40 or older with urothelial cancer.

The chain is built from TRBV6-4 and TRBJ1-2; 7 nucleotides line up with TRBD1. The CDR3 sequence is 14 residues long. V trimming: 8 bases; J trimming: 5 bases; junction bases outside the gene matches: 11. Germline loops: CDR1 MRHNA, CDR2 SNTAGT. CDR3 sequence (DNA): TGTGCCAGCCGCGCGGGGACAGCCTCATATGGCTACACCTTC. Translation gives CASRAGTASYGYTF.

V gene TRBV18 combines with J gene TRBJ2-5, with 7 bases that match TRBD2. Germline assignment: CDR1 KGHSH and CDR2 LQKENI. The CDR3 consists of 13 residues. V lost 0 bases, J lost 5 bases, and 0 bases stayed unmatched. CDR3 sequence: CASSPPGGETQYF. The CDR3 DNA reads TGTGCCAGCTCACCACCGGGGGGGGAGACCCAGTACTTC.

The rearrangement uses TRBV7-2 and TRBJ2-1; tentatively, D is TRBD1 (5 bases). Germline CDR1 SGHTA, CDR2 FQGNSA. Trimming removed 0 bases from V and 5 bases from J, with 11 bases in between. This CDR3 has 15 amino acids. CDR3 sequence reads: CASSLAWTRNNEQFF. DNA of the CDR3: TGTGCCAGCAGCTTAGCCTGGACAAGGAACAATGAGCAGTTCTTC. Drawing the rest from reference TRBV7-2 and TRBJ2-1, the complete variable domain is GAGVSQSPSNKVTEKGKDVELRCDPISGHTALYWYRQSLGQGLEFLIYFQGNSAPDKSGLPSDRFSAERTGGSVSTLTIQRTQQEDSAVYLCASSLAWTRNNEQFFGPGTRLTVL.

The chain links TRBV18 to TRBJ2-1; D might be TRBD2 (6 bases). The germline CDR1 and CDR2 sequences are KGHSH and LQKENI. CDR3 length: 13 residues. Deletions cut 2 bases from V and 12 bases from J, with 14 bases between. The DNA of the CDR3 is TGTGCCAGCTCACCAGAAAACGGGGGTTGGCAGTTCTTC. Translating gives CASSPENGGWQFF.

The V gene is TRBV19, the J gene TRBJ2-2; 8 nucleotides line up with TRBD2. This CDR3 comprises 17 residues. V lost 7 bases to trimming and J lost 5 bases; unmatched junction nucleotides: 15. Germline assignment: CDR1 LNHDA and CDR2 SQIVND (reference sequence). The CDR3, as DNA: TGTGCCAGTACCCCGATCCTAAGCGGGAGTTCGACCGGGGAGCTGTTTTTT. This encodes CASTPILSGSSTGELFF.

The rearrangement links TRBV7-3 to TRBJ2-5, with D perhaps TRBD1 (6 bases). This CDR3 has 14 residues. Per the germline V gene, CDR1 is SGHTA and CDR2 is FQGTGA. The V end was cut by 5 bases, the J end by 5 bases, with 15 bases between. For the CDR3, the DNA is TGTGCCAGCAGCCCCCAGGGGAGTGGGGAGACCCAGTACTTC. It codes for CASSPQGSGETQYF.

The CDR3 nucleotides read TGTGCCAGCAGCTCAAACAGGGCTACCGGGGAGCTGTTTTTT. Its protein is CASSSNRATGELFF. The chain recombines TRBV7-3 with TRBJ2-2; weak D call: TRBD1 (6 bases). Germline lookup yields CDR1 SGHTA and CDR2 FQGTGA. With 4 bases removed from V and 5 bases from J, the gap between germline ends came to 11 bases. The CDR3 loop spans 14 amino acids.

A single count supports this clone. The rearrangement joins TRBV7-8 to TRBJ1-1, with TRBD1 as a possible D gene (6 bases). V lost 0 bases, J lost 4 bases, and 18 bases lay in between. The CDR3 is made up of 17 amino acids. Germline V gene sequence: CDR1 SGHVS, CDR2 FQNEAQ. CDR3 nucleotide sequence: TGTGCCAGCAGCTTAGCCTGGGCAGGGGATGACGGCACTGAAGCTTTCTTT. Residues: CASSLAWAGDDGTEAFF.